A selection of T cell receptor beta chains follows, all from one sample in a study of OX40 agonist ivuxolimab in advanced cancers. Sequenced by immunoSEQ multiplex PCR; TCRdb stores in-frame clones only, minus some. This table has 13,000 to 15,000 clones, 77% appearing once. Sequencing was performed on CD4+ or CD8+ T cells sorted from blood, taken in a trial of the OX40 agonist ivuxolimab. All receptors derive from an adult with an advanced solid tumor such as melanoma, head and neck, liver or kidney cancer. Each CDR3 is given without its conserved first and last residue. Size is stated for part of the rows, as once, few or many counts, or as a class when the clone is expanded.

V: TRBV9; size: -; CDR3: ASSPPTESEKLF
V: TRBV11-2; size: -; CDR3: ASSPPGHSYEQY
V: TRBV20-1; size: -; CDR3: SARYRVGYT
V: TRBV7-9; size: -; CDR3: ASSLSSRLAGDEQY
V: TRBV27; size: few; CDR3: ASSQTTGGSSYEQY
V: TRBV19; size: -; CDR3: ASENRAGVYGYT
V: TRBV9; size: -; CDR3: ASSVGSASSSGANVLT
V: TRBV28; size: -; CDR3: ASTSREDTQY
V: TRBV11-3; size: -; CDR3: ASSFGAGTFNEQF
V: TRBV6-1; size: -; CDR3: ASISIANEQF
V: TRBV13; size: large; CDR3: ASSNGLADYNEQF
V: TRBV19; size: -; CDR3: ASSIGLSGVYNEQF
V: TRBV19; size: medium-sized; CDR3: ASKGLGLNEQF
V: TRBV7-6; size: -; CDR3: ASSTMGQGTQY
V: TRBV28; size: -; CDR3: ASSPDNSYEQY
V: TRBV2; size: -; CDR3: ASSGELDTQY
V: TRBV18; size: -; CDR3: ASSPSDQGWNYGYT
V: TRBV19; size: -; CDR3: ASTAGGVYEQY
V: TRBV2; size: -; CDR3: ASSLTGNYGYT
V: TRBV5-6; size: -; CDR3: APGTYRDRRISYNEQF
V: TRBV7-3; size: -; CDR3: ASSVTVNTEAF
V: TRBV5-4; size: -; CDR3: ASSLQDNEQF
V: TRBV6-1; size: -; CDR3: ASSDGTRFVAEPNEQF
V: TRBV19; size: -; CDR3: ASSKLAGGTRDEQF
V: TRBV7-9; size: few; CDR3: ASSPRLAGGVSNTGELF
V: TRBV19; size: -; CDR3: ASSTKLAGGPDEQF